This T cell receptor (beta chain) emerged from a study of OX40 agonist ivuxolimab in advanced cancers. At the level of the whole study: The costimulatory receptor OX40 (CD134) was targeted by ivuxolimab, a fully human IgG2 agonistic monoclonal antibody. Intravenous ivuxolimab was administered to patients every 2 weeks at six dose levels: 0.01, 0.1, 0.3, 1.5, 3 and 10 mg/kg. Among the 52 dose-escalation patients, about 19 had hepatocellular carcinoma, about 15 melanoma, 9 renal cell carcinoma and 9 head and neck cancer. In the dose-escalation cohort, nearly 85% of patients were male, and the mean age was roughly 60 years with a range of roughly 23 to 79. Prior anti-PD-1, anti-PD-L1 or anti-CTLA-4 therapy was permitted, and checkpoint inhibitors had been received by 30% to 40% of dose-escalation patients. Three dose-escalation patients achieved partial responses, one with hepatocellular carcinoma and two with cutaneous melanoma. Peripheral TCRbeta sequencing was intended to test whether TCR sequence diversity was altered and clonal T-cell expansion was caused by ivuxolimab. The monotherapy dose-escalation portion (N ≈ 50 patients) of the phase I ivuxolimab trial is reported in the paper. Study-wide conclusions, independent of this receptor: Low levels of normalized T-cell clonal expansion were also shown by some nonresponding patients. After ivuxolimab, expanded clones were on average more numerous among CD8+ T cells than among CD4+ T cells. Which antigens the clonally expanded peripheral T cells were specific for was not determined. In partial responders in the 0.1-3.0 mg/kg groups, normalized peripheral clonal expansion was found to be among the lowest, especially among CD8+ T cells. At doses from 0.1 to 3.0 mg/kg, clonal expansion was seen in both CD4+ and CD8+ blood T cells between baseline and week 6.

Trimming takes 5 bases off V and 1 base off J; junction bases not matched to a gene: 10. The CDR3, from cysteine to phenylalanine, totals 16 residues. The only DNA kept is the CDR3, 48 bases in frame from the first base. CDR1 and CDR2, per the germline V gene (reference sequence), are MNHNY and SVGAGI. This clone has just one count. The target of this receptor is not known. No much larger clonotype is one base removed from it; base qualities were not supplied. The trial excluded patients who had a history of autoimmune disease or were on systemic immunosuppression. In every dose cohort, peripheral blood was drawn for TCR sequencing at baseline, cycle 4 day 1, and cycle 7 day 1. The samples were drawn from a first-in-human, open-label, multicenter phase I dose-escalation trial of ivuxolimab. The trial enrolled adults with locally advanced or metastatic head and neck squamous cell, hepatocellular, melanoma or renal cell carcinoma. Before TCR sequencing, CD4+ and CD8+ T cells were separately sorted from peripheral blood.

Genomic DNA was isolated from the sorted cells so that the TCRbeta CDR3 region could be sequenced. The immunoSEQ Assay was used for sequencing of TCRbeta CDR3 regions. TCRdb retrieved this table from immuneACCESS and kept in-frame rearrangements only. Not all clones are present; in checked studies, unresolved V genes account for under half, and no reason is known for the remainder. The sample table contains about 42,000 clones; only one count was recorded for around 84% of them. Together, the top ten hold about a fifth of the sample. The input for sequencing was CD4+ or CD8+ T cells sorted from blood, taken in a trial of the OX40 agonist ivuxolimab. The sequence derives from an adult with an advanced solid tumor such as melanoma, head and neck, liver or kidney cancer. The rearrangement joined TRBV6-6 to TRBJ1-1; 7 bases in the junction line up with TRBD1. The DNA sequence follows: TGTGCCAGCAGTCCGCATTGGGACAGCCCGAACACTGAAGCTTTCTTT. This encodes CASSPHWDSPNTEAFF.